This T cell receptor beta chain emerged from a study of glioma-infiltrating T cells after dendritic cell vaccination. Study information: Glioblastoma patients came from Phase I and II dendritic cell vaccination trials.

This CDR3 is built from 15 residues. After removal of 5 bases from V and 2 bases from J, the junction contained 8 bases not matched to a gene. Per the germline V gene, CDR1 is SQVTM and CDR2 is ANQGSEA. Time point defined: after dendritic cell vaccination, including at tumor progression/relapse. For this clone: Its antigen is still unknown.

TCRB CDR3 was amplified from 2 ug genomic DNA or less. The PCR used 60 V beta and 13 J beta primers. Sequencing was performed with immunoSEQ multiplex PCR; in TCRdb, only in-frame clones are kept and a portion is missing. The sample lists 20,000 to 30,000 clones; around 92% were seen once. Study-wide points: Survival was not directly related to TCR clonality in these patients.

The sequences come from blood, collected after dendritic cell vaccination. The clonotype originates from a human donor with glioblastoma. J is TRBJ2-2 and V is TRBV29-1; 7 nucleotides line up with TRBD2. The DNA of the CDR3 is TGCAGCGTTCGAGAGCGGGACTCTAACACCGGGGAGCTGTTTTTT. This encodes CSVRERDSNTGELFF.